This is a list of T cell receptor beta chains from one sample in a study of T-cell memory formation after mild COVID-19. Via MiXCR, TCRdb re-called the 5' RACE reads, giving one row per CDR3 protein. The table lists 6,000 to 7,000 distinct CDR3 sequences, 20% of them singletons. Sequenced: PBMCs or a T cell subset sorted from them (not recorded which). These receptors were collected from an adult woman who had mild COVID-19 (a few samples of this study predate the infection). Cell type and time point are not known. Each CDR3 is given with its conserved first and last residue. Each record gives: CDR3 length, V gene, J gene, clone size, D gene, CDR3 protein, CDR3 DNA. The D gene is left open where the match is weak. Size values are once, few and many counts, or a class for expanded clones, and some rows have none.

cdr3_length: 12; v_call: TRBV2; j_call: TRBJ2-1; clone_size: many; d_call: .; cdr3_aa: CASSEFYNEQFF; cdr3_nt: TGTGCCAGCAGTGAATTCTACAATGAGCAGTTCTTC
cdr3_length: 16; v_call: TRBV7-7; j_call: TRBJ2-5; clone_size: many; d_call: TRBD2; cdr3_aa: CASSLTLSSGSETQYF; cdr3_nt: TGTGCTAGCAGCTTAACGTTGTCTAGCGGGAGTGAGACCCAGTACTTC
cdr3_length: 14; v_call: TRBV12-3/TRBV12-4; j_call: TRBJ2-7; clone_size: .; d_call: .; cdr3_aa: CASSLAGAHYEQYF; cdr3_nt: TGTGCCAGCAGTTTAGCCGGGGCCCACTACGAGCAGTACTTC
cdr3_length: 15; v_call: TRBV9; j_call: TRBJ2-2; clone_size: many; d_call: .; cdr3_aa: CASSPWTVNTGELFF; cdr3_nt: TGTGCCAGCAGCCCTTGGACCGTGAACACCGGGGAGCTGTTTTTT
cdr3_length: 15; v_call: TRBV4-1; j_call: TRBJ2-3; clone_size: many; d_call: TRBD1; cdr3_aa: CASSQEDRAVDTQYF; cdr3_nt: TGCGCCAGCAGCCAAGAAGACAGGGCGGTAGATACGCAGTATTTT
cdr3_length: 17; v_call: TRBV12-3/TRBV12-4; j_call: TRBJ2-6; clone_size: many; d_call: .; cdr3_aa: CASSSQTYFSGANVLTF; cdr3_nt: TGTGCCAGCAGTTCTCAGACCTACTTCTCTGGGGCCAACGTCCTGACTTTC
cdr3_length: 14; v_call: TRBV19; j_call: TRBJ1-1; clone_size: .; d_call: .; cdr3_aa: CASSVASGVPEAFF; cdr3_nt: TGTGCCAGTAGTGTGGCCTCGGGTGTTCCTGAAGCTTTCTTT
cdr3_length: 15; v_call: TRBV2; j_call: TRBJ1-1; clone_size: many; d_call: TRBD1; cdr3_aa: CASSDVDRGYGEAFF; cdr3_nt: TGTGCCAGCAGTGATGTTGACAGGGGATATGGTGAAGCTTTCTTT
cdr3_length: 13; v_call: TRBV24-1; j_call: TRBJ2-2; clone_size: many; d_call: .; cdr3_aa: CATSDGGIGELFF; cdr3_nt: TGTGCCACCAGTGATGGAGGGATCGGGGAGCTGTTTTTT
cdr3_length: 15; v_call: TRBV6-5; j_call: TRBJ2-1; clone_size: many; d_call: TRBD1; cdr3_aa: CASRVDRGIGNEQFF; cdr3_nt: TGTGCCAGCAGGGTCGACAGGGGGATAGGGAATGAGCAGTTCTTC
cdr3_length: 13; v_call: TRBV12-3/TRBV12-4; j_call: TRBJ2-6; clone_size: medium-sized; d_call: .; cdr3_aa: CASSPGGANVLTF; cdr3_nt: TGTGCCAGCAGTCCGGGGGGGGCCAACGTCCTGACTTTC
cdr3_length: 16; v_call: TRBV13; j_call: TRBJ2-6; clone_size: many; d_call: .; cdr3_aa: CASSSTGHSGANVLTF; cdr3_nt: TGTGCCAGCAGCTCCACAGGTCACTCTGGGGCCAACGTCCTGACTTTC
cdr3_length: 12; v_call: TRBV5-1; j_call: TRBJ2-3; clone_size: .; d_call: TRBD1; cdr3_aa: CASSFQGATQYF; cdr3_nt: TGCGCCAGCAGCTTTCAGGGGGCTACGCAGTATTTT
cdr3_length: 14; v_call: TRBV9; j_call: TRBJ2-3; clone_size: medium-sized; d_call: .; cdr3_aa: CASSGTLPGDTQYF; cdr3_nt: TGTGCCAGCAGCGGGACTCTCCCCGGAGATACGCAGTATTTT
cdr3_length: 15; v_call: TRBV11-2; j_call: TRBJ2-7; clone_size: .; d_call: .; cdr3_aa: CASSFEYDRYYEQYF; cdr3_nt: TGTGCCAGCAGCTTCGAATATGACCGTTACTACGAGCAGTACTTC
cdr3_length: 16; v_call: TRBV11-3; j_call: TRBJ2-5; clone_size: many; d_call: TRBD1; cdr3_aa: CASSNRDRGLQETQYF; cdr3_nt: TGTGCCAGCAGCAACCGAGACAGGGGCCTCCAAGAGACCCAGTACTTC
cdr3_length: 16; v_call: TRBV28; j_call: TRBJ1-2; clone_size: many; d_call: .; cdr3_aa: CASSLLETGASYGYTF; cdr3_nt: TGTGCCAGCAGTTTATTGGAGACAGGAGCCTCCTATGGCTACACCTTC
cdr3_length: 13; v_call: TRBV11-2; j_call: TRBJ1-2; clone_size: medium-sized; d_call: .; cdr3_aa: CASSPRTDYGYTF; cdr3_nt: TGTGCCAGCAGCCCCCGGACAGACTATGGCTACACCTTC
cdr3_length: 15; v_call: TRBV12-3/TRBV12-4; j_call: TRBJ1-5; clone_size: many; d_call: .; cdr3_aa: CASRYGLATTEAQHF; cdr3_nt: TGTGCCAGCAGGTACGGACTCGCTACCACAGAGGCCCAGCATTTT
cdr3_length: 12; v_call: TRBV12-3/TRBV12-4; j_call: TRBJ2-1; clone_size: many; d_call: .; cdr3_aa: CASSLGGNEQFF; cdr3_nt: TGTGCCAGCAGCCTAGGAGGGAATGAGCAGTTCTTC
cdr3_length: 13; v_call: TRBV7-6; j_call: TRBJ2-2; clone_size: medium-sized; d_call: .; cdr3_aa: CASSSFPAGELFF; cdr3_nt: TGTGCCAGCAGCTCTTTCCCGGCCGGGGAGCTGTTTTTT
cdr3_length: 16; v_call: TRBV5-4; j_call: TRBJ2-5; clone_size: many; d_call: TRBD1; cdr3_aa: CASSPNADRARETQYF; cdr3_nt: TGTGCCAGCAGCCCTAATGCGGACAGGGCGAGGGAGACCCAGTACTTC
cdr3_length: 16; v_call: TRBV13; j_call: TRBJ2-1; clone_size: many; d_call: .; cdr3_aa: CASSPLTDYAYNEQFF; cdr3_nt: TGTGCCAGCAGTCCCCTAACAGATTATGCTTACAATGAGCAGTTCTTC
cdr3_length: 14; v_call: TRBV19; j_call: TRBJ1-1; clone_size: many; d_call: .; cdr3_aa: CASSWTDMNTEAFF; cdr3_nt: TGTGCCAGTAGTTGGACAGACATGAACACTGAAGCTTTCTTT
cdr3_length: 13; v_call: TRBV19; j_call: TRBJ1-1; clone_size: many; d_call: .; cdr3_aa: CASSAEGYTEAFF; cdr3_nt: TGTGCCAGTAGTGCCGAGGGTTACACTGAAGCTTTCTTT
cdr3_length: 13; v_call: TRBV6-6; j_call: TRBJ1-3; clone_size: many; d_call: .; cdr3_aa: CASSLDSRKHIYF; cdr3_nt: TGTGCCAGCAGTCTCGACAGCCGAAAGCACATATATTTT
cdr3_length: 17; v_call: TRBV4-2; j_call: TRBJ2-2; clone_size: many; d_call: .; cdr3_aa: CASSPNRDPWKPGELFF; cdr3_nt: TGTGCCAGCAGCCCCAATCGGGACCCCTGGAAGCCCGGGGAGCTGTTTTTT
cdr3_length: 18; v_call: TRBV5-1; j_call: TRBJ2-3; clone_size: .; d_call: TRBD2; cdr3_aa: CASSSPGLAGGSTDTQYF; cdr3_nt: TGCGCCAGCAGCTCACCGGGACTAGCGGGGGGGAGCACAGATACGCAGTATTTT
cdr3_length: 13; v_call: TRBV7-9; j_call: TRBJ2-3; clone_size: many; d_call: .; cdr3_aa: CASSTKWGDTQYF; cdr3_nt: TGTGCCAGCAGCACGAAGTGGGGCGATACGCAGTATTTT
cdr3_length: 14; v_call: TRBV29-1; j_call: TRBJ2-3; clone_size: many; d_call: .; cdr3_aa: CSVAGASSPDTQYF; cdr3_nt: TGCAGCGTTGCTGGGGCCAGTAGCCCAGATACGCAGTATTTT
cdr3_length: 17; v_call: TRBV7-9; j_call: TRBJ1-1; clone_size: medium-sized; d_call: .; cdr3_aa: CASSLAPTPTRNTEAFF; cdr3_nt: TGTGCCAGCAGCTTAGCCCCTACCCCCACAAGAAACACTGAAGCTTTCTTT
cdr3_length: 14; v_call: TRBV2; j_call: TRBJ2-7; clone_size: many; d_call: TRBD2; cdr3_aa: CASSGLAGVSEQYF; cdr3_nt: TGTGCCAGCAGCGGACTAGCGGGAGTCTCCGAGCAGTACTTC
cdr3_length: 17; v_call: TRBV4-1; j_call: TRBJ2-2; clone_size: .; d_call: TRBD2; cdr3_aa: CASSHGPGLADSGELFF; cdr3_nt: TGCGCCAGCAGCCATGGGCCGGGACTAGCGGATTCCGGGGAGCTGTTTTTT
cdr3_length: 13; v_call: TRBV12-3/TRBV12-4; j_call: TRBJ1-5; clone_size: .; d_call: TRBD1; cdr3_aa: CASSRDSAWPQHF; cdr3_nt: TGTGCCAGCAGCCGGGACAGCGCATGGCCCCAGCATTTT
cdr3_length: 16; v_call: TRBV4-1; j_call: TRBJ2-2; clone_size: many; d_call: .; cdr3_aa: CASSLRRTGNTGELFF; cdr3_nt: TGCGCCAGCAGCCTCCGACGGACGGGGAACACCGGGGAGCTGTTTTTT
cdr3_length: 11; v_call: TRBV2; j_call: TRBJ1-1; clone_size: once; d_call: .; cdr3_aa: CASEGNTEAFF; cdr3_nt: TGTGCCAGCGAAGGGAACACTGAAGCTTTCTTT
cdr3_length: 14; v_call: TRBV6-5; j_call: TRBJ2-3; clone_size: medium-sized; d_call: .; cdr3_aa: CASSYRAPTDTQYF; cdr3_nt: TGTGCCAGCAGTTACCGGGCGCCCACAGATACGCAGTATTTT
cdr3_length: 15; v_call: TRBV7-8; j_call: TRBJ2-7; clone_size: many; d_call: .; cdr3_aa: CASSSVRGRNNEQYF; cdr3_nt: TGTGCCAGCAGCTCCGTTCGTGGTAGAAACAACGAGCAGTACTTC
cdr3_length: 19; v_call: TRBV12-3/TRBV12-4; j_call: TRBJ2-3; clone_size: many; d_call: TRBD2; cdr3_aa: CASSLVHLAGGPLSDTQYF; cdr3_nt: TGTGCCAGCAGTTTGGTACATCTAGCGGGGGGGCCATTGTCAGATACGCAGTATTTT